This T cell receptor beta chain was found in a study of T cells in Graves' hyperthyroidism and ophthalmopathy. Amplification of TCR beta CDR3 regions used RNA as the template. HTBI primers were the set used in a first-round RT-PCR of the TCR CDR3. Via MiXCR, TCRdb re-called the multiplex PCR reads, giving one row per CDR3 protein. The table shows 490,000 or so distinct CDR3 sequences, with approximately 23% occurring only once. This CDR3 comprises 14 residues. V gave up 0 bases and J gave up 7 bases, with 16 bases separating them. CDR1 is DFQATT, CDR2 SNEGSKA, per germline (reference sequence). The clonotype comes from a woman in her 70s with Graves' ophthalmopathy. Sequenced: blood. The gene calls are TRBV20-1 and TRBJ2-7; D is possibly TRBD2 (6 bases). The CDR3 loop reads CSARDGRGYNEQYF. CDR3 nucleotide sequence: TGCAGTGCTAGAGATGGCCGGGGGTACAATGAGCAGTACTTC.